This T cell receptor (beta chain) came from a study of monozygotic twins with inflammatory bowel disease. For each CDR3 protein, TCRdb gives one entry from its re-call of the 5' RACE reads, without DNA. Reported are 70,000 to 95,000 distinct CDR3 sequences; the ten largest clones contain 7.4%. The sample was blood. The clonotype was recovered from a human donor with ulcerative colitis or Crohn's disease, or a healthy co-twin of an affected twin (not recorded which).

The chain's CDR3 is CASRGPVNGEKLFF. The chain employs TRBV2 and TRBJ1-4. CDR1 SNHLY and CDR2 FYNNEI come from the germline V gene. This CDR3 has 14 residues.